This T cell receptor (beta chain) came from a study of blood T cell repertoires in COVID-19. V dropped 3 bases and J dropped 0 bases, with 8 bases sitting between them. CDR3 length equals 14 residues. Germline loops: CDR1 SGHDN, CDR2 FVKESK. Participants' reported clinical history set cohort assignment. Using immunoSEQ multiplex PCR, the repertoire was profiled, and TCRdb retains in-frame clones only, with some absent. The data hold 230,000 or so clones, with around 86% observed a single time. The receptor comes from a woman aged 35 to 49 with acute COVID-19. What was sequenced was PBMCs or T cells enriched from blood (not recorded which). The chain employs TRBV14 and TRBJ1-1; D remains ambiguous. The CDR3 DNA sequence: TGTGCCAGCAGCCAGACTGTTCTGAACACTGAAGCTTTCTTT. Its protein product is CASSQTVLNTEAFF.